This TCR beta chain originates from a study of T cell repertoires in cytomegalovirus infection. Study in general: TCR beta signatures that were public indicated CMV infection and matching HLA type. Points from the study as a whole: Summed frequency of public TCR beta families distinguished CMV carriers with the relevant HLA. The ex vivo response was dominated by HLA-C-restricted CMV-specific TCR beta clonotypes.

This clonotype has at least ten counts. Its specificity is unknown. Germline CDR1 and CDR2: SGHVT and SQSDAQ. The length of the CDR3 is 18 residues. After removal of 3 bases from V and 8 bases from J, the junction contained 11 bases not matched to a gene. TCRdb reprocessed the reads via MiXCR and lists one record per CDR3 protein. The repertoire includes about 400,000 distinct CDR3 sequences, around 18% of them detected once, and under 9% sits in the top ten. The source is a human donor in good health (CMV status not recorded). Some clones in this sample may be carry-over from other donors' samples. The sample was PBMCs. V is TRBV7-4 and J is TRBJ2-1, with TRBD2 matching 15 bases. The CDR3 sequence is CASSFRTSGRALDDEQFF. The CDR3 DNA reads TGTGCCAGCAGCTTCAGGACTAGCGGGAGGGCCCTAGACGATGAGCAGTTCTTC.